This T cell receptor (beta chain) was captured in a study of shared clonotypes between healthy human individuals (TCRdb year 2020). Looking at the study overall: The cohort comprised two women and a few men aged 18 to 49 years. For each donor, CD4 naive and CD4 memory were each run on three plates, CD8 naive on two plates, and CD8 memory on one plate. To estimate repertoire size and how much clonotypes are shared between individuals, the study performed deep sequencing of blood TCR repertoires from 4 to 6 healthy adults. To increase sequencing depth and limit assay-specific biases, TCR repertoire library preparation and sequencing were carried out by different laboratories using diverse techniques. Leukapheresis yielded between about 0.94 and 10 billion PBMCs per donor.

Broad study findings and their caveats: Across four donors, around 5% of naive CD4, approximately 4% of naive CD8, around 2.1% of memory CD4, and roughly 0.4% of memory CD8 clonotypes were shared. Based on pairwise subsampling, the degree of clonotype sharing among donors was expected to be affected by sequencing depth. Sampling was restricted to blood, and TCR repertoires in tissues likely differ from the TCR repertoires found in blood. The small number of donors limited the genetic and exposure-history diversity represented. Rarefaction of sorted-subset datasets indicated incomplete sequencing despite the large sequencing depth. Naive subsets generally had larger estimated clonotype richness than memory subsets. Compared with non-shared clonotypes, clonotypes shared by all four sorted-subset donors had higher generation probabilities.

Using the deep immunoSEQ assay, TCR CDR3 regions were amplified from genomic DNA by multiplex PCR. Extracted genomic DNA from each cell subset was spread evenly across all wells of several immunoSEQ 96-well plates, with each plate serving as a replicate. For sorted subsets, each replicate PCR was loaded with approximately 190 ng genomic DNA, equivalent to 30,000 or so T cell genomes. The purified libraries were quantified using a Qubit 3.0 fluorometer, sized with a Bioanalyzer 2100, and then quantified again using the KAPA Library Quantification kit. Every immunoSEQ 96-well plate was sequenced on a dedicated single-read 150-cycle Illumina NextSeq 550 flow cell. The study's processing was this. Because only junctional sequences without quality scores were contained in the immunoSEQ output, filtering matching that applied to full-length reads could not be performed. To assign V/J genes and CDR3, sequences were annotated using PyIR, a Python wrapper for IgBLAST v1.9, with IMGT germline references. Reads with weak V/J assignments (E-value above 1e-6), missing CDR3, stop codons, out-of-frame junctions, or ambiguous translated residues were removed. V3J clonotypes were defined as sequences sharing an identical inferred V gene, J gene, and CDR3 amino acid sequence. Percentage overlap between repertoires was computed as shared unique clonotypes divided by the size of the smaller repertoire. Three approaches were used to assess repertoire richness: RTK rarefaction, the Chao1 estimator, and Recon v2.1 estimates of unobserved clonotypes. For all TCRbeta clonotypes obtained by the gDNA method from a handful of donors, generation probabilities were computed with OLGA. Here the immuneACCESS table is served through TCRdb, limited to in-frame sequences with V and J called. Missing clones are a known gap in these copies; in checked studies unresolved V genes cover under half, and the rest lacks a known reason. Clonal size and the V and J genes are those of that table, whereas D and trimming came from the DNA. The sample includes 2.5 million or so clones, with just over 90% observed a single time. Under 0.15% of the sample belongs to the ten largest clones.

The donors were healthy, HIV-negative adults who had no recently reported acute infections or vaccinations. Every donor was a Caucasian adult residing in Nashville, Tennessee, USA. CD4+ T cells were enriched through magnetic negative selection, after which naive cells were positively selected on CD45RA and the remaining negative fraction served as the memory subset. Blood was collected by leukapheresis, and PBMCs were isolated by Ficoll-Histopaque density gradient centrifugation and then cryopreserved in liquid nitrogen vapor phase. Analytical flow cytometry was used to check the purity and quantity of every magnetically sorted T cell population. Genomic DNA was isolated from every sorted fraction and measured by UV absorbance on a Nanodrop 2000c. A note on this clone: The specificity of this receptor is unknown. No quality values exist for individual bases; no much larger clone is one base distant. The same CDR3 arises from other DNA sequences in this sample as well.

Trimming takes 0 bases from V and 1 base from J, and the germline ends sit 8 bases apart. The germline V gene provides CDR1 SGHRS and CDR2 YFSETQ. The CDR3, from cysteine to phenylalanine, totals 15 residues. This entry keeps only the CDR3 DNA: 45 bases, framed from base 1. Sequenced: naive CD4+ T cells sorted from blood. What this sample's cell subset or site label stands for: CD45RA+ positively selected. The TCR originated in a man in his late teens or twenties in good health. The rearrangement joined TRBV5-1 to TRBJ1-5; matching of 6 bases hints at TRBD1 as the D gene. The CDR3 loop reads CASSLGQGSNQPQHF. In nucleotide form, the sequence is TGCGCCAGCAGCTTGGGCCAGGGGAGCAATCAGCCCCAGCATTTT. Where the CDR3 stops, the reference TRBV5-1 and TRBJ1-5 genes take over; the full variable domain is KAGVTQTPRYLIKTRGQQVTLSCSPISGHRSVSWYQQTPGQGLQFLFEYFSETQRNKGNFPGRFSGRQFSNSRSEMNVSTLELGDSALYLCASSLGQGSNQPQHFGDGTRLSIL.